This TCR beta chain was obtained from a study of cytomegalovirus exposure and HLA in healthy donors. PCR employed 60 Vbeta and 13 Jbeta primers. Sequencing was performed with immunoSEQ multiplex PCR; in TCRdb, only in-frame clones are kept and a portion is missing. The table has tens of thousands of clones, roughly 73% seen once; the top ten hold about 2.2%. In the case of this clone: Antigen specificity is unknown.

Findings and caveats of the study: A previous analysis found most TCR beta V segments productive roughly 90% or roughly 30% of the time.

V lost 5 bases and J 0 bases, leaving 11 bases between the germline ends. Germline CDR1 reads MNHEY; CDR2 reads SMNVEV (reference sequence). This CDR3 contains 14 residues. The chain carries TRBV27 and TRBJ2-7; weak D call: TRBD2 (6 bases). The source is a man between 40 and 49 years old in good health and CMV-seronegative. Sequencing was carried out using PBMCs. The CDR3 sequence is CASSGTSSSYEQYF. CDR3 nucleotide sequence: TGTGCCAGCAGTGGGACTTCAAGCTCCTACGAGCAGTACTTC.